A selection of T cell receptor beta chains follows, all from one sample in a study of blood T cell repertoires in COVID-19. Profiling relied on immunoSEQ multiplex PCR, and the TCRdb table lists in-frame clones only, not all of them. The table has approximately 150,000 clones, over 70% seen once. The sequenced sample was peripheral blood. Receptor source: a woman in her fifties or sixties with acute or convalescent COVID-19. Each CDR3 is given with its conserved first and last residue. The D gene is left open where the match is weak. Size is omitted from some rows. Given values are once, few, many or a class for expanded clones.

J | size | D | V | DNA | CDR3
TRBJ1-2 | - | - | TRBV15 | TGTGCCACCAGCAGAGCCGGGACCCTGGGGGGCTATGGCTACACCTTC | CATSRAGTLGGYGYTF
TRBJ1-5 | - | - | TRBV30 | TGTGCCTGGAGTGGTGACAGGTATCAGCCCCAGCATTTT | CAWSGDRYQPQHF
TRBJ1-4 | - | TRBD1 | TRBV7-8 | TGTGCCAGCAGCCGGACAGGGGGTACAGAAAAACTGTTTTTT | CASSRTGGTEKLFF
TRBJ2-2 | - | TRBD2 | TRBV11-3 | TGTGCCAGCAGCTTAAGGGCCGGGACTAGCGGGCAAAACACCGGGGAGCTGTTTTTT | CASSLRAGTSGQNTGELFF
TRBJ2-1 | - | - | TRBV15 | TGTGCCACCAGCAGAGATTTTGCGGCTAGCTCCTACAATGAGCAGTTCTTC | CATSRDFAASSYNEQFF
TRBJ2-2 | - | TRBD2 | TRBV6-5 | TGTGCCAGCCCCCCTAGCGGGGGGAACACCGGGGAGCTGTTTTTT | CASPPSGGNTGELFF
TRBJ1-4 | - | - | TRBV6-5 | TGTGCCAGCAGGCCCCCCCTGGGGCAGGGGGAAAAACTGTTTTTT | CASRPPLGQGEKLFF
TRBJ1-4 | - | - | TRBV5-1 | TGCGCCAGTCGGGAGGCTAATGAAAAACTGTTTTTT | CASREANEKLFF
TRBJ2-5 | - | - | TRBV4-1 | TGCGCCAGCAGCCTGGGCCCAACTCCGACCCAGTACTTC | CASSLGPTPTQYF
TRBJ1-5 | - | - | TRBV4-1 | TGCGCCAGCAGCCTCAGGGTTATGGGCAATCAGCCCCAGCATTTT | CASSLRVMGNQPQHF
TRBJ2-7 | - | TRBD1 | TRBV7-9 | TGTGCCAGCAGCTCTACCCAGACCCGGACAGGGGGCATTTACGAGCAGTACTTC | CASSSTQTRTGGIYEQYF
TRBJ1-4 | - | TRBD1 | TRBV28 | TGTGCCAGCACCGAAAACGACAGGGTTAGGGAAAAACTGTTTTTT | CASTENDRVREKLFF
TRBJ1-1 | once | TRBD1 | TRBV7-9 | TGTGCCAGCAGCCCCAGGGGACAGGTGAACACTGAAGCTTTCTTT | CASSPRGQVNTEAFF
TRBJ2-3 | - | TRBD2 | TRBV11-2 | TGTGCCAGCAGCTTAAGGGGTTCTAGCGGGAGAGGCACAGATACGCAGTATTTT | CASSLRGSSGRGTDTQYF
TRBJ2-5 | - | TRBD2 | TRBV7-8 | TGTGCCAGCAGCTTAGAAGCACTAGCGGGAGGTGTTAAGACCCAGTACTTC | CASSLEALAGGVKTQYF
TRBJ1-1 | once | - | TRBV6-6 | TGTGCCAGCAGCTATCCGGGACACCCTGAAGCTTTCTTT | CASSYPGHPEAFF
TRBJ2-1 | - | TRBD1 | TRBV5-1 | TGCGCCAGCAGCTCGAATTGGGACAGGCTCCGCTCCTACAATGAGCAGTTCTTC | CASSSNWDRLRSYNEQFF
TRBJ1-1 | - | - | TRBV19 | TGTGCCAGTTCGAGGGTCATGAACACTGAAGCTTTCTTT | CASSRVMNTEAFF
TRBJ2-7 | - | - | TRBV3-1/TRBV3-2 | TGTGCCAGCAGCCAAGGGGGTGTAGGGGCTCACGAGCAGTACTTC | CASSQGGVGAHEQYF
TRBJ2-2 | - | - | TRBV10-3 | TGTGCCATCAGTGAGTCGGCGACAGGAGTGGACGGGGAGCTGTTTTTT | CAISESATGVDGELFF
TRBJ1-1 | few | TRBD1 | TRBV10-2 | TGCGCCAGCAGTGGGGCAGGGGGAAACACTGAAGCTTTCTTT | CASSGAGGNTEAFF
TRBJ1-5 | - | TRBD1 | TRBV28 | TGTGCCAGCAGACCGCCTACCAGGGGGGACCGCAATCAGCCCCAGCATTTT | CASRPPTRGDRNQPQHF
TRBJ1-3 | - | - | TRBV6-1 | TGTGCCAGCAGTGAATTTCAACTCCCTCTTGGAAACACCATATATTTT | CASSEFQLPLGNTIYF
TRBJ1-2 | once | - | TRBV6-5 | TGTGCCAGCAGTACCAAGACACGCAGCTACACCTTC | CASSTKTRSYTF